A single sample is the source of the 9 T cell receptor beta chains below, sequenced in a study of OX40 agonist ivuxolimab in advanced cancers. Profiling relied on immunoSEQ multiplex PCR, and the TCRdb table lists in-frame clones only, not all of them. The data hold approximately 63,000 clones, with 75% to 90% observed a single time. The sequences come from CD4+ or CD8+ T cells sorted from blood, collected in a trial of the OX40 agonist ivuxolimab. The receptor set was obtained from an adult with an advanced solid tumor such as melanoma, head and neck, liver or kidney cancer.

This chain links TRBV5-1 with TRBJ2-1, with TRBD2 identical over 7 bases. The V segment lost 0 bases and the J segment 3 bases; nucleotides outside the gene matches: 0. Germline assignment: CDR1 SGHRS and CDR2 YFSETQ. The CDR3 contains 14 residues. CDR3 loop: CASSLASGYNEQFF. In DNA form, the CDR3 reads TGCGCCAGCAGCTTGGCTAGCGGCTACAATGAGCAGTTCTTC.

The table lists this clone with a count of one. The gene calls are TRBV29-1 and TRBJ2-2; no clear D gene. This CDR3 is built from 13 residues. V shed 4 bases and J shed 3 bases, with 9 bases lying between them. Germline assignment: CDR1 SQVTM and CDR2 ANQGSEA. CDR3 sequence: CSVVEVDTGELFF. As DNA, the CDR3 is TGCAGCGTTGTTGAAGTGGACACCGGGGAGCTGTTTTTT.

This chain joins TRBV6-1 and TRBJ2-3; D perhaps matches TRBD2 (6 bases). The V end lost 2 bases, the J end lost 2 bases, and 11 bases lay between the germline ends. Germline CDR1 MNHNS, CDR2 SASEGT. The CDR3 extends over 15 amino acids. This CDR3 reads CASSESGSPTDTQYF. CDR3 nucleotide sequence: TGTGCCAGCAGTGAAAGCGGGTCCCCCACAGATACGCAGTATTTT.

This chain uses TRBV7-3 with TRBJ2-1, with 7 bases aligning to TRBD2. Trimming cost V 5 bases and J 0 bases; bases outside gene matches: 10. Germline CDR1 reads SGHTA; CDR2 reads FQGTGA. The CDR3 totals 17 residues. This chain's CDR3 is CASSLHPGLSSYNEQFF. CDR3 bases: TGTGCCAGCAGCCTACATCCGGGACTATCCTCCTACAATGAGCAGTTCTTC. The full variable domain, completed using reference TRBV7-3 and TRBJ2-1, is GAGVSQTPSNKVTEKGKYVELRCDPISGHTALYWYRQSLGQGPEFLIYFQGTGAADDSGLPNDRFFAVRPEGSVSTLKIQRTERGDSAVYLCASSLHPGLSSYNEQFFGPGTRLTVL.

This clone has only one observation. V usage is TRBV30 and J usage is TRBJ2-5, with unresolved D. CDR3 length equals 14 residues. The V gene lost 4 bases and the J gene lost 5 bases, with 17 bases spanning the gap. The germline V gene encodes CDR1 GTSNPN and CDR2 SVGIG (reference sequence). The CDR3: CAWTNGQAGETQYF. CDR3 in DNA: TGTGCCTGGACCAACGGGCAGGCCGGCGAGACCCAGTACTTC.

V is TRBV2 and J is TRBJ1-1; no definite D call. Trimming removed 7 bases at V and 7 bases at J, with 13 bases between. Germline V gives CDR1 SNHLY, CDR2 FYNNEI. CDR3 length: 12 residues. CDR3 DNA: TGTGCCAGCATCGACGCTGGCAGTGAAGCTTTCTTT. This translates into CASIDAGSEAFF.

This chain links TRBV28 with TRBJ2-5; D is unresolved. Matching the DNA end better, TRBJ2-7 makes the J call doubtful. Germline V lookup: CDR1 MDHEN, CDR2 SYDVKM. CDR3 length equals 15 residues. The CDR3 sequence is CASSQDHWKAYEQYF. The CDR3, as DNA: TGTGCCAGCAGCCAGGACCACTGGAAGGCCTACGAGCAGTACTTC.

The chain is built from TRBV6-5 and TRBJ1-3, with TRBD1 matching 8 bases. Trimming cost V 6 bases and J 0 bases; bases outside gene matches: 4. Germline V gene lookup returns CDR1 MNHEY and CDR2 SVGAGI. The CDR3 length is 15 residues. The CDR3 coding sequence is TGTGCCAGCAGCTGGACAGGGTCCTCTGGAAACACCATATATTTT. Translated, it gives CASSWTGSSGNTIYF.

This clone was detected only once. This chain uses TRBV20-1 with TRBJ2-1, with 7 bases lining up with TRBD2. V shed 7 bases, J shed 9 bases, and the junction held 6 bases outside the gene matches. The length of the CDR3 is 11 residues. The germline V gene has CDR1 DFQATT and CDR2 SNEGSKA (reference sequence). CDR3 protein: CSEKWGGEQFF. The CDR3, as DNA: TGCAGTGAGAAATGGGGGGGTGAGCAGTTCTTC.